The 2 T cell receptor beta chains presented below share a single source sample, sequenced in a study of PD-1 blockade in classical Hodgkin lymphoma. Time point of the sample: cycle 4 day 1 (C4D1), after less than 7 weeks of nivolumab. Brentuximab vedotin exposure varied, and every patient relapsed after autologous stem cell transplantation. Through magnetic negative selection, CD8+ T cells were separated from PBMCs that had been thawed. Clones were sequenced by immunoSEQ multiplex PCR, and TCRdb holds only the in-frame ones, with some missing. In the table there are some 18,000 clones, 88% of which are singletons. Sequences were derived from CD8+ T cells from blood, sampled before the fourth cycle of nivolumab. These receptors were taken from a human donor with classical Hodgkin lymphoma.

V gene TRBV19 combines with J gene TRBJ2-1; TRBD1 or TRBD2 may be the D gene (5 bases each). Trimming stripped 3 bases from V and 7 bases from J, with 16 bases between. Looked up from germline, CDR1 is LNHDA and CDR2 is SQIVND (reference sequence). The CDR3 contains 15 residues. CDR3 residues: CASSMGPDPSNEQFF. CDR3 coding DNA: TGTGCCAGTAGTATGGGACCAGACCCTTCAAATGAGCAGTTCTTC.

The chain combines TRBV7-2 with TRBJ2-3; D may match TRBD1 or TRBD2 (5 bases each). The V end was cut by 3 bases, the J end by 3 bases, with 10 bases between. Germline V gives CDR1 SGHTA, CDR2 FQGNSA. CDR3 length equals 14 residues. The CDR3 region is CASSFFGATDTQYF. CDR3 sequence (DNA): TGTGCCAGCAGCTTTTTCGGGGCTACAGATACGCAGTATTTT.